This TCR beta chain was captured by sequencing in a study of cytomegalovirus exposure and HLA in healthy donors. Findings and caveats of the study: The majority of CMV-associated TCR beta chains were reported as apparently HLA-restricted in a later analysis. Reportedly, TCR beta sequences accurately predicted HLA-A and HLA-B alleles in most subjects. A previous analysis found most TCR beta V segments productive roughly 87% or roughly 30% of the time.

As to this clone: The target antigen is unknown.

PCR amplification relied on 60 Vbeta primers (plus 13 Jbeta primers). The repertoire was sequenced with immunoSEQ multiplex PCR; TCRdb's copy has only in-frame clones and lacks some. The sample has about 65,000 clones; around four fifths are singletons. The J segment lost 7 bases and the V segment lost 4 bases, leaving 3 bases of the junction unmatched. The CDR3 consists of 13 residues. Germline V gene data show CDR1 as MRHNA and CDR2 as SNTAGT. Sequencing was carried out using PBMCs. The sequence was collected from a girl under 18 in good health and CMV-seropositive. This rearrangement joins TRBV6-4 to TRBJ2-3, with TRBD1 matching 9 bases. In nucleotides, the CDR3 is TGTGCCAGCAGTGGACAGGGGGGAAATACGCAGTATTTT. This encodes CASSGQGGNTQYF.